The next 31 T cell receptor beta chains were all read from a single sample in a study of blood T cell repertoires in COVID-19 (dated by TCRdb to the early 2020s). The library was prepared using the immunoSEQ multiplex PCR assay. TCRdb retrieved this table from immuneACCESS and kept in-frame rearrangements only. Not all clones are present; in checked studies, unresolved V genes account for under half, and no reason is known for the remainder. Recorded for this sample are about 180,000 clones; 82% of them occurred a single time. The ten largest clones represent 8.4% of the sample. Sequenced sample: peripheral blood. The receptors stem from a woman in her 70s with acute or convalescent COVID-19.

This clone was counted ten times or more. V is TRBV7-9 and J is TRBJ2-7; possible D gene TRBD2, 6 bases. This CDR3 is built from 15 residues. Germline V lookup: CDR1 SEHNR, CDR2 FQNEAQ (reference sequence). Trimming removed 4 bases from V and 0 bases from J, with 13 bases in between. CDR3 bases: TGTGCCAGCAGCTGGATTAGCGGAGGCTCCTACGAGCAGTACTTC. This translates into CASSWISGGSYEQYF.

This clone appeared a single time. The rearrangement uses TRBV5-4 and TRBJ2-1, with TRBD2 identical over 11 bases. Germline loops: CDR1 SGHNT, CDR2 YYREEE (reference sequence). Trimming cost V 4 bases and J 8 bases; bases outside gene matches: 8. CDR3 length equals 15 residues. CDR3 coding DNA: TGTGCCAGCAGCATAGCGGGGGGGCGGGGAGATGAGCAGTTCTTC. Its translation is CASSIAGGRGDEQFF.

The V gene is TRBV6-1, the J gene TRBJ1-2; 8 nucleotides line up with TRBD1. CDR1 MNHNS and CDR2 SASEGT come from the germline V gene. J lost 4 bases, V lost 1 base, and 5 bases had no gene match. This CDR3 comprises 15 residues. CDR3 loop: CASSEGPDRVYGYTF. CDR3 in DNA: TGTGCCAGCAGTGAAGGTCCGGACAGGGTCTATGGCTACACCTTC.

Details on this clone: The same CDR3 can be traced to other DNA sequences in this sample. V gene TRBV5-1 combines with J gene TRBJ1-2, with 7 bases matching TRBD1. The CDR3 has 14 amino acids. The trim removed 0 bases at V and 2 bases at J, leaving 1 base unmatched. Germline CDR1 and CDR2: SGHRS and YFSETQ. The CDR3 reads CASSLEGQNYGYTF. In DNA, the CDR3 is TGCGCCAGCAGCTTGGAGGGACAGAACTATGGCTACACCTTC. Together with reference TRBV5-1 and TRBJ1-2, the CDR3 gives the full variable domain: KAGVTQTPRYLIKTRGQQVTLSCSPISGHRSVSWYQQTPGQGLQFLFEYFSETQRNKGNFPGRFSGRQFSNSRSEMNVSTLELGDSALYLCASSLEGQNYGYTFGSGTRLTVV.

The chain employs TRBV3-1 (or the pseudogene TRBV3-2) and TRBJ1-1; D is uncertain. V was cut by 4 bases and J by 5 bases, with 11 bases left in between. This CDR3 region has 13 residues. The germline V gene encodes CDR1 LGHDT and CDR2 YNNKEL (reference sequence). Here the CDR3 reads CASSPYPGTEAFF. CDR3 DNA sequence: TGTGCCAGCAGCCCATATCCGGGAACTGAAGCTTTCTTT.

The CDR3 DNA reads as TGCAGTGCAGACAGGGGGGAGACCCAGTACTTC. This codes for CSADRGETQYF. The rearrangement uses TRBV20-1 and TRBJ2-5; 9 bases agree with TRBD1. Germline trimming cut 6 bases from V and 5 bases from J; bases unmatched to any gene: 1. Germline CDR1 DFQATT, CDR2 SNEGSKA (reference sequence). This CDR3 is 11 amino acids long.

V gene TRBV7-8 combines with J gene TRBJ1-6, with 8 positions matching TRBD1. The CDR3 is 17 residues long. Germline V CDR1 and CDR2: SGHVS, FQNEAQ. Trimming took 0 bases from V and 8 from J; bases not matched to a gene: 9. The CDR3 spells CASSLALRGPSHSPLHF. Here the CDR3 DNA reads TGTGCCAGCAGCTTAGCGCTCAGGGGGCCAAGTCATTCACCCCTCCACTTT.

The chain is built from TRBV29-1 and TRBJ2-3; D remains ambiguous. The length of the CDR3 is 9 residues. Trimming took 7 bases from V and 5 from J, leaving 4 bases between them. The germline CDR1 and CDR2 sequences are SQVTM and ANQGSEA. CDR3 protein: CSAGDTQYF. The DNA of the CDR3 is TGCAGCGCCGGAGATACGCAGTATTTT.

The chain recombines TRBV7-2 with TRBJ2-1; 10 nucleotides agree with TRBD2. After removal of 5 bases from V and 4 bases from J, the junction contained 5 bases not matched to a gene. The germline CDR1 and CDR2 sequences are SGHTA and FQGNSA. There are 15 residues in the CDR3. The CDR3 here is CASSELGLAYNEQFF. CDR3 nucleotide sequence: TGTGCCAGCAGCGAATTGGGACTAGCGTACAATGAGCAGTTCTTC.

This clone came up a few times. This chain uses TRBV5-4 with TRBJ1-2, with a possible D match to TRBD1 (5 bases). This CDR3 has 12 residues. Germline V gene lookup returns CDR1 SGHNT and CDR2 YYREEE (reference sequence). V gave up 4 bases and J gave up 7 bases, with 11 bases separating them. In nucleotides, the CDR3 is TGTGCCAGCAGCCCCAGGGAGGGTGGCTACACCTTC. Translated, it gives CASSPREGGYTF.

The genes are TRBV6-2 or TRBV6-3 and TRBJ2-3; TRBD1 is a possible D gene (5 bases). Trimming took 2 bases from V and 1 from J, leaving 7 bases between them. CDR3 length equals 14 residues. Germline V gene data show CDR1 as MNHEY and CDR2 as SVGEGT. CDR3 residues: CASSYGQRTDTQYF. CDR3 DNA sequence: TGTGCCAGCAGTTACGGACAACGCACAGATACGCAGTATTTT.

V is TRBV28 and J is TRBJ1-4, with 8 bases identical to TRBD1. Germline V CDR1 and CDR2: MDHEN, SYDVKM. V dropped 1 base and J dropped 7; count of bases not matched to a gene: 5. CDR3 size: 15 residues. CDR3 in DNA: TGTGCCAGCAGTTTATTCGGACAGGGCGGTGAAAAACTGTTTTTT. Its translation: CASSLFGQGGEKLFF.

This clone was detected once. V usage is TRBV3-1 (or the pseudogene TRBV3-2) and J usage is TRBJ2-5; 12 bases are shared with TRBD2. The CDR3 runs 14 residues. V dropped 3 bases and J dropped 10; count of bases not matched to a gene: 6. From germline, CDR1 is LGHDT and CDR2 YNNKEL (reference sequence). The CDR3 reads CASSHASGGEGQYF. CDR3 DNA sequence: TGTGCCAGCAGCCATGCTAGCGGGGGGGAGGGCCAGTACTTC.

The CDR3 DNA reads TGTGCCAGCAGTTTTGGCCGGACAGCCGGCGGCTACACCTTC. This translates into CASSFGRTAGGYTF. This chain links TRBV28 with TRBJ1-2; a weak D match, TRBD1 (6 bases). CDR1 is MDHEN and CDR2 is SYDVKM in the germline V gene. The V gene lost 3 bases and the J gene lost 8 bases, with 16 bases spanning the gap. The CDR3 loop spans 14 amino acids.

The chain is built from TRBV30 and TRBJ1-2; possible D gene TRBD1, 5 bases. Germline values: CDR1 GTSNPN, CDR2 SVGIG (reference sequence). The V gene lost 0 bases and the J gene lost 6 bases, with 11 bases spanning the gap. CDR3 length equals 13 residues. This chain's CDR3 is CAWSVGAFHGYTF. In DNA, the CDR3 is TGTGCCTGGAGTGTAGGGGCCTTCCATGGCTACACCTTC.

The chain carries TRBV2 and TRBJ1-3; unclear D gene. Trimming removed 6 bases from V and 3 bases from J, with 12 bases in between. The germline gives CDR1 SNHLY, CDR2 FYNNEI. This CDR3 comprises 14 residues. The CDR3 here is CASSSRTGGNTIYF. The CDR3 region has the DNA TGTGCCAGCAGCTCCAGGACTGGTGGAAACACCATATATTTT.

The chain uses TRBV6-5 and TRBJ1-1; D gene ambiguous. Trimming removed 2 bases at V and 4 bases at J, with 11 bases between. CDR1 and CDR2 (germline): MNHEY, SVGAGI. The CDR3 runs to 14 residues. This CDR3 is CASSYRTEGTEAFF. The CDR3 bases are TGTGCCAGCAGTTACAGGACCGAGGGCACTGAAGCTTTCTTT.

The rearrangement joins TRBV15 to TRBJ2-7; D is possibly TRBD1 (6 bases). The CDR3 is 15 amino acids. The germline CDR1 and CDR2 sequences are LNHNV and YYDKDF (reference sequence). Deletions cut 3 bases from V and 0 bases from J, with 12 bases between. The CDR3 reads CATSSRTASSYEQYF. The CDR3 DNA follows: TGTGCCACCAGCAGCCGGACAGCCAGCTCCTACGAGCAGTACTTC.

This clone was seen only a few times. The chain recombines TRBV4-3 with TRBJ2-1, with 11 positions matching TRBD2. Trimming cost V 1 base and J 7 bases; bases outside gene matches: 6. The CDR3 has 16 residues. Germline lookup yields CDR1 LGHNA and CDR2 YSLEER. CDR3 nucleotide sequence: TGCGCCAGCAGCCAAGCTAGCGGGAGGATTTGGAATGAGCAGTTCTTC. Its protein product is CASSQASGRIWNEQFF.

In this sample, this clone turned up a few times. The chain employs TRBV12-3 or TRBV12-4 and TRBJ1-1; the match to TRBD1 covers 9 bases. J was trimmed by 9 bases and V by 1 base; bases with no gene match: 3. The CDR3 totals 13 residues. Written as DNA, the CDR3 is TGTGCCAGCAGTTTAGTTGGACAGGGGAAAGCTTTCTTT. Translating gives CASSLVGQGKAFF.

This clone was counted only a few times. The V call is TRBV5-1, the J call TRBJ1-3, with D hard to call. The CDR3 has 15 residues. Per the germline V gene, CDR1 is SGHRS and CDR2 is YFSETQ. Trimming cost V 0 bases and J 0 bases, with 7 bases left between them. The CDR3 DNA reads TGCGCCAGCAGCTTGGGCGGGATCTCTGGAAACACCATATATTTT. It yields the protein CASSLGGISGNTIYF.

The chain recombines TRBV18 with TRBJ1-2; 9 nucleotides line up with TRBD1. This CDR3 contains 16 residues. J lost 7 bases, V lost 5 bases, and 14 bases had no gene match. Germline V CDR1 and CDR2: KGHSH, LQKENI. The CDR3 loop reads CASSSEAAGQGFGYTF. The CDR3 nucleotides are TGTGCCAGCTCATCAGAAGCCGCGGGACAGGGTTTTGGCTACACCTTC.

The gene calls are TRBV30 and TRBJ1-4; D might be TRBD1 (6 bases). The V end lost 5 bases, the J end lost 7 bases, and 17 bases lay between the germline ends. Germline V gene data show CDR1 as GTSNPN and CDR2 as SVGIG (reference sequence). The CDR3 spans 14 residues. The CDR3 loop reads CAWGLGGAGEKLFF. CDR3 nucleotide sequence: TGTGCCTGGGGGTTGGGGGGGGCAGGTGAAAAACTGTTTTTT.

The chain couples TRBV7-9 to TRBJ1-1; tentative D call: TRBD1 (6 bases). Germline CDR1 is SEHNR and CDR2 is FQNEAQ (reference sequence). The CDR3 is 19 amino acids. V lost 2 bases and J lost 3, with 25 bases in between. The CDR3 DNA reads TGTGCCAGCAGCTTATCCCGAGTCAGGGGAACTGCGTGGGACACTGAAGCTTTCTTT. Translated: CASSLSRVRGTAWDTEAFF.

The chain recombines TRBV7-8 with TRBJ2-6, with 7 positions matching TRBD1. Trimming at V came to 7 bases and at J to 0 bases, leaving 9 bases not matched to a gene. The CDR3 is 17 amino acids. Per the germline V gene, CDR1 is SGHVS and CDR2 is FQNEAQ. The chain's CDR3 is CASTWTGSLSGANVLTF. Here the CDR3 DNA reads TGTGCCAGCACCTGGACAGGCAGCCTCTCTGGGGCCAACGTCCTGACTTTC.

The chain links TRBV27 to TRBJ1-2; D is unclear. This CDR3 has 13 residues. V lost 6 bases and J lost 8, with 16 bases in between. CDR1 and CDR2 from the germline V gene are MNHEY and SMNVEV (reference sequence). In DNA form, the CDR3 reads TGTGCCAGCAGCTTTATGGAGGGTTGGGGCTACACCTTC. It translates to CASSFMEGWGYTF.

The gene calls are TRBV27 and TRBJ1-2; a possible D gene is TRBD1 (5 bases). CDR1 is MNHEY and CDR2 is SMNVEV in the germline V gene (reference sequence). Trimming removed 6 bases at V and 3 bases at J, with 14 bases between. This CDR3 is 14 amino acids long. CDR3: CASSPAGGDYGYTF. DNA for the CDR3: TGTGCCAGCAGCCCCGCGGGGGGGGACTATGGCTACACCTTC.

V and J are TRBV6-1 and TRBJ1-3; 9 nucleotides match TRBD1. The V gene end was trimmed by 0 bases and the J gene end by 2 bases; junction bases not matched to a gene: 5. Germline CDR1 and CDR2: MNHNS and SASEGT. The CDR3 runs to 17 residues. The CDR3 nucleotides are TGTGCCAGCAGTGAAGCCTTCTGGACAGGGGCTGGAAACACCATATATTTT. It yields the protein CASSEAFWTGAGNTIYF.

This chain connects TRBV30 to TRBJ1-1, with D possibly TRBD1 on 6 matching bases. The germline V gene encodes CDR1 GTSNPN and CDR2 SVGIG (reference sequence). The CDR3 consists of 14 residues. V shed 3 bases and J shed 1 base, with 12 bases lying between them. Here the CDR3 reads CAWSATGANTEAFF. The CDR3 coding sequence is TGTGCCTGGAGCGCGACAGGCGCGAACACTGAAGCTTTCTTT.

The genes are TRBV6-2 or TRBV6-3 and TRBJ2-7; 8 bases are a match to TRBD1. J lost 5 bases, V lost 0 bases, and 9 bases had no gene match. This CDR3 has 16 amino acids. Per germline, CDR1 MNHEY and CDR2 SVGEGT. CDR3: CASSYSPQGVPNEQYF. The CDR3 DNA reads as TGTGCCAGCAGTTACTCCCCACAGGGGGTCCCGAACGAGCAGTACTTC.

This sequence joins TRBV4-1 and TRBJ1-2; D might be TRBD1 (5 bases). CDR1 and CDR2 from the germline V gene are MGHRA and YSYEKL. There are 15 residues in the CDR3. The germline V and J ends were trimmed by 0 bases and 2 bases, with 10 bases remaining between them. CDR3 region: CASSQELTDNYGYTF. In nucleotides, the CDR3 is TGCGCCAGCAGCCAAGAGTTGACAGACAACTATGGCTACACCTTC.